The TCR beta chain described here comes from a study of blood T cell repertoires in COVID-19. Study details: Acute-phase and convalescent COVID-19 samples originated in the United States, Italy and Spain. T cells, B-cell-depleted T cells, or PBMCs provided the cDNA or gDNA that served as material.

Clones were sequenced by immunoSEQ multiplex PCR, and TCRdb holds only the in-frame ones, with some missing. The profile shows about 47,000 clones, about 88% of them singletons. The TCR sequence derives from a man aged 45-65 years with acute or convalescent COVID-19. The specimen was peripheral blood.

The CDR3 DNA reads TGTGCCAGCAGGTCCCTTCCCTCTGGGGCCAACGTCCTGACTTTC. This gives the protein CASRSLPSGANVLTF. The J gene is TRBJ2-6, the V gene TRBV2; D is ambiguous. Germline CDR1 and CDR2: SNHLY and FYNNEI. The CDR3 extends over 15 amino acids. The ends were cut back, 6 bases at V and 0 bases at J, with 9 bases in the middle.